These 16 T cell receptor beta chains originate from one sample sequenced in a study of blood T cells in healthy people across ages. Next came a second PCR, run for about 7 to 11 cycles, which used a sample-barcoded 5' primer along with a J-beta primer mix. TCRdb analysed the 5' RACE reads with MiXCR anew, one entry per CDR3 protein. The sample yields about 400,000 distinct CDR3 sequences, approximately 47% seen once. The source material was blood. Receptors were obtained from a man aged 55-75 years in good health.

V usage is TRBV29-1 and J usage is TRBJ1-1; tentatively, D is TRBD1 (5 bases). The CDR3 runs to 12 residues. The V gene's germline CDR1 is SQVTM and CDR2 ANQGSEA. With 3 bases removed from V and 4 bases from J, the gap between germline ends came to 9 bases. Here the CDR3 DNA reads TGCAGCGTTGAGGGAGGGGTCACTGAAGCTTTCTTT. This codes for CSVEGGVTEAFF.

This chain links TRBV10-3 with TRBJ2-5; a weak D match, TRBD2 (6 bases). The J call may be mistaken, given a closer DNA end match to TRBJ2-7. The CDR3 runs to 13 residues. Germline values: CDR1 ENHRY, CDR2 SYGVKD. The CDR3 bases are TGTGCCATCAGTGAGGGGAGGACTATCGAGCAGTACTTC. It codes for CAISEGRTIEQYF.

This clonotype has only a few counts. Because the CDR3's place on the DNA is in doubt, the DNA is left out and the CDR3 is given as listed by TCRdb. The chain uses TRBV21-1 and TRBJ2-5; the table names TRBD2, a call not compared with the DNA. TRBV21-1 is noted as a pseudogene. The CDR3 contains 17 residues when both ends are counted. CDR3: CASSRWGSGSSQETQYF.

This chain links TRBV5-1 with TRBJ2-6; D call uncertain. Per the germline V gene, CDR1 is SGHRS and CDR2 is YFSETQ. V was cut by 0 bases and J by 2 bases, with 6 bases left in between. This CDR3 is built from 15 residues. The CDR3 DNA sequence: TGCGCCAGCAGCTTGGTTGTGGCTGGGGCCAACGTCCTGACTTTC. This translates into CASSLVVAGANVLTF.

The chain has TRBV20-1 and TRBJ2-3; possibly TRBD1 or TRBD2 for D (7 bases each). This CDR3 is built from 16 residues. The V gene's germline CDR1 is DFQATT and CDR2 SNEGSKA (reference sequence). Trimming removed 2 bases from V and 4 bases from J, with 19 bases in between. The chain's CDR3 is CSARTAGQSGADTQYF. The CDR3 nucleotides are TGCAGTGCTAGAACAGCGGGACAGTCGGGAGCAGATACGCAGTATTTT.

V gene TRBV28 combines with J gene TRBJ1-1; no definite D call. The V gene lost 6 bases and the J gene lost 1 base, with 12 bases spanning the gap. The CDR3 contains 14 residues. Germline V gene sequence: CDR1 MDHEN, CDR2 SYDVKM. The CDR3, as DNA: TGTGCCAGCAGGGGTAACACTAAGAACACTGAAGCTTTCTTT. Protein product: CASRGNTKNTEAFF.

The rearrangement uses TRBV9 and TRBJ2-3; 9 bases agree with TRBD2. CDR1 SGDLS and CDR2 YYNGEE come from the germline V gene. V was pared by 3 bases and J by 8 bases, with 7 bases of the junction left unmatched. The CDR3 has 14 amino acids. CDR3 in amino acids: CASSERQAGGTQYF. The CDR3 region has the DNA TGTGCCAGCAGCGAGCGACAAGCGGGAGGTACGCAGTATTTT.

The rearrangement joins TRBV7-8 to TRBJ2-5, with D maybe TRBD1 (5 bases). The V end was cut by 3 bases, the J end by 1 base, with 15 bases between. The CDR3 runs 16 residues. The V gene's germline CDR1 is SGHVS and CDR2 FQNEAQ. CDR3 nucleotides: TGTGCCAGCAGCTTCCTACCTGACAGCCCCCAAGAGACCCAGTACTTC. It is translated as CASSFLPDSPQETQYF. Full variable domain (rest looked up from reference TRBV7-8 and TRBJ2-5): GAGVSQSPRYKVAKRGQDVALRCDPISGHVSLFWYQQALGQGPEFLTYFQNEAQLDKSGLPSDRFFAERPEGSVSTLKIQRTQQEDSAVYLCASSFLPDSPQETQYFGPGTRLLVL.

V and J are TRBV20-1 and TRBJ2-1, with 12 bases identical to TRBD2. CDR1 DFQATT and CDR2 SNEGSKA come from the germline V gene (reference sequence). The V and J ends lost 4 bases and 8 bases, in that order; junction bases with no gene match: 9. The CDR3 has 15 amino acids. CDR3 protein: CSATSSGGASDEQFF. CDR3 nucleotide sequence: TGCAGTGCTACCTCTAGCGGGGGGGCTAGCGATGAGCAGTTCTTC.

This clonotype was detected many times. The V and J genes are TRBV2 and TRBJ1-5, with a weak D call TRBD1 (5 bases). Germline V gene data show CDR1 as SNHLY and CDR2 as FYNNEI. Trimming cost V 2 bases and J 4 bases, with 9 bases left between them. The CDR3 has 14 amino acids. In DNA, the CDR3 is TGTGCCAGCAGTGAACGGCAGGGAAATCAGCCCCAGCATTTT. Residues: CASSERQGNQPQHF.

This clonotype has at least ten counts. This rearrangement joins TRBV5-1 to TRBJ2-7, with 7 bases aligning to TRBD2. Unmatched junction bases numbered 5, after V lost 1 base and J lost 4 bases. Germline CDR1 reads SGHRS; CDR2 reads YFSETQ. This CDR3 has 14 residues. CDR3 region: CASSLQAGVYEQYF. The CDR3 DNA follows: TGCGCCAGCAGCTTGCAGGCGGGGGTATACGAGCAGTACTTC.

This clonotype was detected a few times. The chain has TRBV29-1 and TRBJ2-7, with a weak D call TRBD1 (5 bases). The length of the CDR3 is 17 residues. V lost 0 bases and J 5 bases, leaving 23 bases between the germline ends. The germline V gene has CDR1 SQVTM and CDR2 ANQGSEA. Here the CDR3 reads CSVEDRTVSGYANEQYF. The CDR3 nucleotides read TGCAGCGTTGAAGATCGGACCGTTTCAGGGTATGCCAACGAGCAGTACTTC.

The J gene is TRBJ2-1, the V gene TRBV7-9, with 13 bases matching TRBD2. V lost 10 bases, J lost 4 bases, and 4 bases stayed unmatched. Germline CDR1 reads SEHNR; CDR2 reads FQNEAQ (reference sequence). The CDR3 runs to 14 residues. CDR3 nucleotide sequence: TGTGCCAACCAGACTAGCGGGGGGTACAATGAGCAGTTCTTC. As protein: CANQTSGGYNEQFF.

This rearrangement joins TRBV7-3 to TRBJ2-1; D is ambiguous. V dropped 5 bases and J dropped 3 bases, with 8 bases sitting between them. The CDR3 covers 13 residues. Germline V gene sequence: CDR1 SGHTA, CDR2 FQGTGA. The CDR3 loop is CASSKDRYNEQFF. The DNA for the CDR3 is TGTGCCAGCAGCAAGGACCGCTACAATGAGCAGTTCTTC.

The chain employs TRBV3-1 and TRBJ2-6; D could derive from TRBD1 or TRBD2 (5 bases each). CDR3 length: 16 residues. Germline V gives CDR1 LGHDT, CDR2 YNNKEL (reference sequence). V lost 0 bases to trimming and J lost 4 bases, with 10 bases between them. This chain's CDR3 is CASSQDLGTGANVLTF. The DNA for the CDR3 is TGTGCCAGCAGCCAAGATCTCGGGACGGGGGCCAACGTCCTGACTTTC.

With regard to this clonotype: The conserved phenylalanine or tryptophan is not found at the CDR3 terminus, so this likely reflects a read error. CDR3 sequence: CASRKAPSGLSYEQYL. For the CDR3, the DNA is TGTGCCAGCAGAAAAGCCCCTAGCGGGCTCTCCTACGAGCAGTACCTC. The V call is TRBV6-5, the J call TRBJ2-7; TRBD2 matches at 8 bases. Trimming took 6 bases from V and 0 from J; bases not matched to a gene: 10. Per germline, CDR1 MNHEY and CDR2 SVGAGI. This CDR3 region has 16 residues.